A single sample gave rise to the 10 T cell receptor beta chains below, sequenced in a study of blood T cell repertoires in COVID-19 (dated by TCRdb to about 2020). The library was prepared using the immunoSEQ multiplex PCR assay. The table was pulled from immuneACCESS by TCRdb, which kept in-frame rearrangements only. Such tables lose some clones; where checked, under half of the loss comes from unresolved V genes, and the rest has no known cause. For this sample the table gives 52,000 or so clones, of which about nine tenths were detected only once. Less than 3.5% of the sample lies in the top ten. The sequenced sample consisted of peripheral blood. These receptors came from an elderly man with acute or convalescent COVID-19.

The CDR3 DNA sequence: TGCGCCAGCACCCCCCAACCCCCTAGCGGGGGAGAGACCCAGTACTTC. Its protein product is CASTPQPPSGGETQYF. The gene calls are TRBV5-1 and TRBJ2-5, with 10 bases matching TRBD2. V dropped 6 bases and J dropped 4; count of bases not matched to a gene: 12. This CDR3 comprises 16 residues. Germline V lookup: CDR1 SGHRS, CDR2 YFSETQ. The full variable domain, with the rest looked up from reference TRBV5-1 and TRBJ2-5, is KAGVTQTPRYLIKTRGQQVTLSCSPISGHRSVSWYQQTPGQGLQFLFEYFSETQRNKGNFPGRFSGRQFSNSRSEMNVSTLELGDSALYLCASTPQPPSGGETQYFGPGTRLLVL.

This chain joins TRBV30 and TRBJ1-5; possible D gene TRBD1, 6 bases. Between the trimmed V and J ends, which lost 4 bases and 4 bases, there was a span of 11 bases. This CDR3 spans 13 amino acids. Germline-derived CDR1 and CDR2 are GTSNPN and SVGIG (reference sequence). The CDR3 DNA follows: TGTGCCTGGAACTCAGGGGAGAATCAGCCCCAGCATTTT. Encoded protein: CAWNSGENQPQHF. Based on the CDR3 plus reference TRBV30 and TRBJ1-5, the full variable domain is SQTIHQWPATLVQPVGSPLSLECTVEGTSNPNLYWYRQAAGRGLQLLFYSVGIGQISSEVPQNLSASRPQDRQFILSSKKLLLSDSGFYLCAWNSGENQPQHFGDGTRLSIL.

CDR3 sequence (DNA): TGTGCCAGCAGCGTACAGAGTTGGTCAGACGAAAAACTGTTTTTT. It is translated as CASSVQSWSDEKLFF. The V and J genes are TRBV7-2 and TRBJ1-4, with D hard to call. Germline V gene data show CDR1 as SGHTA and CDR2 as FQGNSA. V dropped 5 bases and J dropped 8 bases, with 18 bases sitting between them. The CDR3 is 15 residues long. Together with reference TRBV7-2 and TRBJ1-4, the CDR3 gives the full variable domain: GAGVSQSPSNKVTEKGKDVELRCDPISGHTALYWYRQSLGQGLEFLIYFQGNSAPDKSGLPSDRFSAERTGGSVSTLTIQRTQQEDSAVYLCASSVQSWSDEKLFFGSGTQLSVL.

The J gene is TRBJ2-5, the V gene TRBV4-1; TRBD2 matches 11 bases. The CDR3 has 19 residues. The J segment lost 5 bases and the V segment lost 4 bases, leaving 18 bases of the junction unmatched. Per germline, CDR1 MGHRA and CDR2 YSYEKL. CDR3 bases: TGCGCCAGCAGCCCTCAAAGGGGCCTTAGCGGGGGGGCCCCTGAGACCCAGTACTTC. Its protein product is CASSPQRGLSGGAPETQYF.

The gene calls are TRBV18 and TRBJ2-5; 9 bases align to TRBD2. Germline V lookup: CDR1 KGHSH, CDR2 LQKENI. J lost 5 bases, V lost 3 bases, and 1 base had no gene match. This CDR3 comprises 13 residues. This CDR3 reads CASSPGLAETQYF. DNA of the CDR3: TGTGCCAGCTCACCCGGACTAGCGGAGACCCAGTACTTC.

This chain uses TRBV11-1 with TRBJ1-1; D might be TRBD1 (6 bases). Germline V gene lookup returns CDR1 SGHAT and CDR2 FQDESV (reference sequence). The ends were cut back, 3 bases at V and 1 base at J, with 9 bases in the middle. The CDR3 totals 14 residues. In DNA, the CDR3 is TGTGCCAGCAGCTTTCCGGGACAGAACACTGAAGCTTTCTTT. Translated: CASSFPGQNTEAFF.

This clone was seen only once. J is TRBJ2-3 and V is TRBV14, with 8 bases aligning to TRBD2. The junction had 6 bases not matched to a gene; V was cut back by 3 bases and J by 1 base. Germline V gene sequence: CDR1 SGHDN, CDR2 FVKESK. The CDR3 sequence is 16 residues long. As DNA, the CDR3 is TGTGCCAGCAGCCAGATCCGGGGGGGTCGCACAGATACGCAGTATTTT. Residues: CASSQIRGGRTDTQYF.

The rearrangement uses TRBV5-1 and TRBJ2-7, with D possibly TRBD2 on 7 matching bases. The CDR3 spans 14 residues. Germline V gene data show CDR1 as SGHRS and CDR2 as YFSETQ. The V gene lost 7 bases and the J gene lost 4 bases, with 18 bases spanning the gap. CDR3 in DNA: TGCGCCAGCCGCCGCGGGGGCACTGAATACGAGCAGTACTTC. It specifies CASRRGGTEYEQYF.

The chain employs TRBV7-8 and TRBJ2-2; 15 bases agree with TRBD2. In germline, CDR1 is SGHVS, CDR2 FQNEAQ. The CDR3 extends over 18 amino acids. Trimming took 5 bases from V and 0 from J; bases not matched to a gene: 4. Here the CDR3 DNA reads TGTGCCAGCAGCCTGGGACTAGCGGGGGGAACGAACACCGGGGAGCTGTTTTTT. This codes for CASSLGLAGGTNTGELFF.

V gene TRBV6-2 or TRBV6-3 combines with J gene TRBJ1-6; TRBD1 matches at 7 bases. This CDR3 is built from 15 residues. Germline CDR1 and CDR2: MNHEY and SVGEGT. Trimming cost V 6 bases and J 6 bases; bases outside gene matches: 8. In nucleotides, the CDR3 is TGTGCCAGCAGCACAAGACAGGGAGCTAATTCACCCCTCCACTTT. This gives the protein CASSTRQGANSPLHF.